This T cell receptor beta chain was identified in a study of OX40 agonist ivuxolimab in advanced cancers. Across the whole study: Eligibility admitted prior anti-PD-1, anti-PD-L1 or anti-CTLA-4 therapy; 35% to 40% had some. Findings and limits, study-wide: Also present in some nonresponders was a low level of normalized T-cell clonal expansion.

Some clones are missing from TCRdb's copy, which holds only in-frame ones; the method was immunoSEQ multiplex PCR. The data hold several thousand clones, with 70% observed a single time. Comment on this clone: What it binds is not known.

Trimming took 7 bases from V and 8 from J; bases not matched to a gene: 11. This CDR3 is 15 amino acids long. Germline V gene lookup returns CDR1 SNHLY and CDR2 FYNNEI. Sequenced material: CD4+ or CD8+ T cells sorted from blood, taken in a trial of the OX40 agonist ivuxolimab. The receptor's source is an adult with an advanced solid tumor such as melanoma, head and neck, liver or kidney cancer. This chain connects TRBV2 to TRBJ2-1, with 10 positions matching TRBD2. The CDR3 DNA sequence: TGTGCCAGCAAAGCCTTGGCTAGCGGGAGCTATGAGCAGTTCTTC. Translation gives CASKALASGSYEQFF.